Listed here are 15 T cell receptor beta chains from one sample, sequenced in a study of T cell repertoires in cytomegalovirus infection. One entry per CDR3 protein results from TCRdb running MiXCR on the reads. This sample has some 900,000 distinct CDR3 sequences, with approximately 29% found just once. These receptors are not linked to any known antigen. The source material was cultured CD8+ T cells from PBMCs, sampled from culture after CMV antigen stimulation. Receptors were obtained from a human donor in good health (CMV status not recorded). Some clones in this sample may be carry-over from other donors' samples.

Only one count was recorded for this clonotype. This sequence joins TRBV4-1 and TRBJ2-1; D is possibly TRBD2 (5 bases). The CDR3 length is 16 residues. The V and J ends lost 4 bases and 3 bases respectively, with 16 bases between them. The germline V gene encodes CDR1 MGHRA and CDR2 YSYEKL. CDR3 DNA sequence: TGCGCCAGCAGCCCAAGGACCGGGGTCGACTACAATGAGCAGTTCTTC. It codes for CASSPRTGVDYNEQFF.

This clonotype has more than one count but fewer than ten. V is TRBV9 and J is TRBJ2-3; TRBD1 agrees at 7 bases. CDR3 length equals 17 residues. Germline CDR1 and CDR2: SGDLS and YYNGEE. Losses at the gene ends were 4 bases for V and 3 bases for J; bases not matched to a gene: 14. The CDR3 here is CASSTHRGAVGTDTQYF. CDR3 DNA: TGTGCCAGCAGCACCCACAGGGGAGCGGTTGGGACAGATACGCAGTATTTT.

The chain is built from TRBV9 and TRBJ2-7; 9 bases line up with TRBD1. Germline V gives CDR1 SGDLS, CDR2 YYNGEE. Losses at the gene ends were 3 bases for V and 0 bases for J; bases not matched to a gene: 13. The CDR3 has 18 residues. As DNA, the CDR3 is TGTGCCAGCAGCGGCCCGGGACAGGGAGTACCACTCTCCTACGAGCAGTACTTC. It yields the protein CASSGPGQGVPLSYEQYF.

This sequence joins TRBV6-5 and TRBJ2-5; D gene uncertain. Trimming took off 0 bases at V and 5 bases at J, with 13 bases between the two ends. The germline gives CDR1 MNHEY, CDR2 SVGAGI. The CDR3 is 15 residues long. CDR3 in amino acids: CASSYSYTLGETQYF. The CDR3 nucleotides read TGTGCCAGCAGTTACTCGTACACCTTGGGGGAGACCCAGTACTTC.

The V call is TRBV24-1, the J call TRBJ2-1; TRBD2 agrees at 9 bases. The CDR3 spans 17 residues. Germline CDR1 and CDR2: KGHDR and SFDVKD. V gave up 1 base and J gave up 1 base; unmatched junction bases: 4. This CDR3 reads CATSDFLAGESYNEQFF. For the CDR3, the DNA is TGTGCCACCAGTGATTTTTTAGCGGGGGAGTCCTACAATGAGCAGTTCTTC.

For this clonotype: An end of the junction differs from the germline gene, which may be a read error. The chain combines TRBV29-1 with TRBJ2-2, with 10 bases aligning to TRBD1. The V gene's germline CDR1 is SQVTM and CDR2 ANQGSEA. The CDR3 extends over 13 amino acids. The CDR3 DNA reads TGCAGCGCCGACAGGGGGCACACCGGGGAGTTGTTTTTT. Translating gives CSADRGHTGELFF.

This clonotype was detected many times. This chain connects TRBV27 to TRBJ1-5, with D possibly TRBD1 on 6 matching bases. Per the germline V gene, CDR1 is MNHEY and CDR2 is SMNVEV (reference sequence). The ends were cut back, 3 bases at V and 9 bases at J, with 15 bases in the middle. The CDR3 spans 14 residues. DNA of the CDR3: TGTGCCAGCAGTTTGGGAGGGGGGCGGCGGCCCCAGCATTTT. Translation gives CASSLGGGRRPQHF.

The rearrangement joins TRBV7-6 to TRBJ2-2; either TRBD1 or TRBD2 may supply D (5 bases each). V was pared by 0 bases and J by 0 bases, with 11 bases between. The CDR3 runs 17 residues. The germline V gene has CDR1 SGHVS and CDR2 FNYEAQ. The CDR3 loop reads CASSLAIGTANTGELFF. Written as DNA, the CDR3 is TGTGCCAGCAGCTTAGCTATCGGGACGGCGAACACCGGGGAGCTGTTTTTT.

For this clonotype: Sequence at one end of the junction differs from germline and may be a read error. The chain recombines TRBV4-3 with TRBJ2-1; D may be TRBD1 (5 bases). Per the germline V gene, CDR1 is LGHNA and CDR2 is YSLEER. The CDR3 runs 13 residues. The CDR3: CANSTRQTNEQFF. CDR3 coding DNA: TGCGCCAACAGCACCCGACAGACCAATGAGCAGTTCTTC.

This clonotype has only a few counts. The chain has TRBV12-5 and TRBJ2-7; 7 bases are a match to TRBD1. V lost 9 bases to trimming and J lost 7 bases; unmatched junction nucleotides: 27. The CDR3 has 18 amino acids. The germline V gene encodes CDR1 LGHNT and CDR2 FRNRAP. The CDR3 spells CASQTHLDRADDQWEQYF. In DNA form, the CDR3 reads TGTGCTAGCCAAACCCACTTAGACAGGGCGGACGATCAGTGGGAGCAGTACTTC.

This clonotype was recorded at least ten times. The genes are TRBV19 and TRBJ1-2; the D gene is possibly TRBD1 (6 bases). The CDR3 is 15 amino acids. CDR1 and CDR2 (germline): LNHDA, SQIVND (reference sequence). V lost 6 bases, J lost 6 bases, and 20 bases lay in between. In nucleotides, the CDR3 is TGTGCCAGTAGATCCAGGGGCTTGATTTTGGATGGCTACACCTTC. This translates into CASRSRGLILDGYTF.

This clonotype was counted between two and nine times. This sequence joins TRBV6-2 or TRBV6-3 and TRBJ2-7; D is undetermined. Germline assignment: CDR1 MNHEY and CDR2 SVGEGT. The CDR3 totals 12 residues. The germline V and J ends were trimmed by 2 bases and 2 bases, with 4 bases remaining between them. The CDR3 region is CASSYEAYEQYV. In DNA form, the CDR3 reads TGTGCCAGCAGTTACGAGGCCTACGAGCAGTACGTC.

The chain recombines TRBV7-4 with TRBJ1-1; 7 bases are a match to TRBD1. V dropped 5 bases and J dropped 5; count of bases not matched to a gene: 8. Per germline, CDR1 SGHVT and CDR2 SQSDAQ. The CDR3 spans 14 residues. The CDR3 sequence: CASSAGQLRTEAFF. DNA for the CDR3: TGTGCCAGCAGCGCGGGACAGTTGAGGACTGAAGCTTTCTTT.

This clonotype appeared many times. The chain is built from TRBV6-5 and TRBJ2-2; TRBD1 matches at 10 bases. The V and J ends lost 6 bases and 3 bases, in that order; junction bases with no gene match: 4. This CDR3 spans 15 amino acids. In germline, CDR1 is MNHEY, CDR2 SVGAGI. CDR3 DNA sequence: TGTGCCAGCAGCGCGGGGACAGGGGACACCGGGGAGCTGTTTTTT. It yields the protein CASSAGTGDTGELFF.

This clonotype has more than one count but fewer than ten. J is TRBJ1-1 and V is TRBV20-1, with 9 nucleotides matching TRBD1. In germline, CDR1 is DFQATT, CDR2 SNEGSKA (reference sequence). CDR3 length: 15 amino acids. The V segment lost 1 base and the J segment 3 bases; nucleotides outside the gene matches: 6. The CDR3 spells CSARGTGGVDTEAFF. For the CDR3, the DNA is TGCAGTGCTAGAGGCACAGGGGGCGTCGACACTGAAGCTTTCTTT.